This is a list of T cell receptor beta chains from one sample in a study of shared clonotypes between healthy human individuals. Sequenced by immunoSEQ multiplex PCR; TCRdb stores in-frame clones only, minus some. The sample lists 330,000 or so clones, less than 75% seen once, with about 10% in the top ten. The material sequenced was memory CD4+ T cells sorted from blood. The source of these receptors is a man aged 30-40 years in good health. CDR3s include the opening cysteine and the closing phenylalanine or tryptophan. A D gene is named only where the DNA matches it firmly. Size values are once, few and many counts, or a class for expanded clones, and some rows have none.

j_call: TRBJ1-5; d_call: .; clone_size: .; v_call: TRBV6-1; cdr3_aa: CASRTGNQPQHF; cdr3_nt: TGTGCCAGCAGAACCGGGAATCAGCCCCAGCATTTT
j_call: TRBJ1-5; d_call: .; clone_size: .; v_call: TRBV27; cdr3_aa: CASSLSLAASNQPQHF; cdr3_nt: TGTGCCAGCAGTTTATCTTTGGCAGCTAGCAATCAGCCCCAGCATTTT
j_call: TRBJ2-7; d_call: .; clone_size: many; v_call: TRBV6-5; cdr3_aa: CASSYKLARYEQYF; cdr3_nt: TGTGCCAGCAGTTATAAGCTAGCGAGATACGAGCAGTACTTC
j_call: TRBJ2-5; d_call: TRBD1; clone_size: .; v_call: TRBV15; cdr3_aa: CATSRIAPRGRETQYF; cdr3_nt: TGTGCCACCAGCAGAATAGCGCCGAGGGGGCGGGAGACCCAGTACTTC
j_call: TRBJ2-7; d_call: TRBD2; clone_size: .; v_call: TRBV29-1; cdr3_aa: CSVRTSGTYEQYF; cdr3_nt: TGCAGCGTACGGACTAGCGGAACCTACGAGCAGTACTTC
j_call: TRBJ2-3; d_call: TRBD2; clone_size: .; v_call: TRBV10-2; cdr3_aa: CASSAPLAGGTDTQYF; cdr3_nt: TGCGCCAGCAGTGCGCCGCTAGCGGGAGGGACAGATACGCAGTATTTT
j_call: TRBJ1-5; d_call: .; clone_size: .; v_call: TRBV18; cdr3_aa: CASSPGVRGENQPQHF; cdr3_nt: TGTGCCAGCTCACCTGGGGTCCGGGGTGAGAATCAGCCCCAGCATTTT
j_call: TRBJ2-7; d_call: .; clone_size: .; v_call: TRBV28; cdr3_aa: CASRRGLGESYEQYF; cdr3_nt: TGTGCCAGCAGACGGGGACTTGGTGAGTCCTACGAGCAGTACTTC
j_call: TRBJ2-2; d_call: .; clone_size: .; v_call: TRBV27; cdr3_aa: CASRRVGTGELFF; cdr3_nt: TGTGCCAGCAGGAGGGTGGGGACCGGGGAGCTGTTTTTT
j_call: TRBJ2-3; d_call: TRBD2; clone_size: few; v_call: TRBV30; cdr3_aa: CAWSGGASGDTDTQYF; cdr3_nt: TGTGCCTGGAGCGGAGGGGCTAGCGGAGATACAGATACGCAGTATTTT
j_call: TRBJ2-7; d_call: .; clone_size: .; v_call: TRBV6-1; cdr3_aa: CASSEDWGRNEQYF; cdr3_nt: TGTGCCAGCAGTGAAGATTGGGGACGAAACGAGCAGTACTTC
j_call: TRBJ2-4; d_call: .; clone_size: .; v_call: TRBV5-6; cdr3_aa: CASSFGPQDIQYF; cdr3_nt: TGTGCCAGCAGCTTCGGTCCTCAGGACATTCAGTACTTC
j_call: TRBJ1-2; d_call: .; clone_size: .; v_call: TRBV2; cdr3_aa: CANRQNHFFNYGYTF; cdr3_nt: TGTGCCAACAGACAGAACCACTTCTTCAACTATGGCTACACCTTC
j_call: TRBJ2-3; d_call: .; clone_size: .; v_call: TRBV30; cdr3_aa: CAWSIMAGRRTDTQYF; cdr3_nt: TGTGCCTGGAGTATCATGGCGGGACGTCGGACAGATACGCAGTATTTT
j_call: TRBJ2-5; d_call: TRBD1; clone_size: .; v_call: TRBV29-1; cdr3_aa: CSVGDRGGETQYF; cdr3_nt: TGCAGCGTGGGGGACAGGGGCGGAGAGACCCAGTACTTC
j_call: TRBJ1-1; d_call: TRBD1; clone_size: .; v_call: TRBV11-2; cdr3_aa: CASSLPGQSPQWAEAFF; cdr3_nt: TGTGCCAGCAGCTTACCGGGACAGTCACCCCAGTGGGCTGAAGCTTTCTTT
j_call: TRBJ2-7; d_call: TRBD1; clone_size: .; v_call: TRBV6-6; cdr3_aa: CASSRSGDRVYEQYF; cdr3_nt: TGTGCCAGCAGTCGCTCGGGGGACAGGGTCTACGAGCAGTACTTC
j_call: TRBJ2-1; d_call: .; clone_size: .; v_call: TRBV5-1; cdr3_aa: CASTLQEAVYNEQFF; cdr3_nt: TGCGCCAGCACCCTACAGGAGGCGGTCTACAATGAGCAGTTCTTC
j_call: TRBJ1-1; d_call: .; clone_size: .; v_call: TRBV11-2; cdr3_aa: CASSWERNTEAFF; cdr3_nt: TGTGCCAGCAGCTGGGAGCGGAACACTGAAGCTTTCTTT
j_call: TRBJ2-1; d_call: .; clone_size: .; v_call: TRBV5-5; cdr3_aa: CASSLGESYNEQFF; cdr3_nt: TGTGCCAGCAGCTTGGGGGAATCCTACAATGAGCAGTTCTTC
j_call: TRBJ2-3; d_call: TRBD2; clone_size: few; v_call: TRBV7-9; cdr3_aa: CASSRKLAGEPDTQYF; cdr3_nt: TGTGCCAGCAGCCGAAAGCTAGCGGGAGAGCCAGATACGCAGTATTTT
j_call: TRBJ1-4; d_call: TRBD1; clone_size: once; v_call: TRBV30; cdr3_aa: CAWSVRRTGGEKLFF; cdr3_nt: TGTGCCTGGAGTGTACGCCGGACAGGGGGTGAAAAACTGTTTTTT
j_call: TRBJ2-2; d_call: .; clone_size: .; v_call: TRBV19; cdr3_aa: CAASRSVFTGELFF; cdr3_nt: TGTGCCGCGTCGCGATCTGTCTTCACCGGGGAGCTGTTTTTT
j_call: TRBJ1-2; d_call: .; clone_size: once; v_call: TRBV30; cdr3_aa: CAWATVHGYTF; cdr3_nt: TGTGCCTGGGCGACAGTACATGGCTACACCTTC
j_call: TRBJ2-5; d_call: TRBD1; clone_size: .; v_call: TRBV5-1; cdr3_aa: CASSLRDREWGETQYF; cdr3_nt: TGCGCCAGCAGCTTGCGTGACAGGGAATGGGGAGAGACCCAGTACTTC
j_call: TRBJ1-4; d_call: TRBD1; clone_size: few; v_call: TRBV7-2; cdr3_aa: CASSLEGGRSNEKLFF; cdr3_nt: TGTGCCAGCAGCCTGGAAGGGGGCAGATCCAATGAAAAACTGTTTTTT
j_call: TRBJ1-5; d_call: .; clone_size: .; v_call: TRBV7-8; cdr3_aa: CASSRRNSNQPQHF; cdr3_nt: TGTGCCAGCAGCCGACGGAATAGCAATCAGCCCCAGCATTTT
j_call: TRBJ2-2; d_call: .; clone_size: .; v_call: TRBV9; cdr3_aa: CASSVGTLGGELFF; cdr3_nt: TGTGCCAGCAGCGTAGGTACTCTCGGCGGGGAGCTGTTTTTT
j_call: TRBJ2-5; d_call: .; clone_size: .; v_call: TRBV7-3; cdr3_aa: CASSLAVGETQYF; cdr3_nt: TGTGCCAGCAGCTTGGCTGTGGGAGAGACCCAGTACTTC
j_call: TRBJ2-7; d_call: .; clone_size: many; v_call: TRBV2; cdr3_aa: CASSLGGEVIEQYF; cdr3_nt: TGTGCCAGCAGTCTAGGGGGGGAGGTCATCGAGCAGTACTTC
j_call: TRBJ2-1; d_call: TRBD2; clone_size: .; v_call: TRBV25-1; cdr3_aa: CASSEWGLVITEQFF; cdr3_nt: TGTGCCAGCAGTGAATGGGGACTAGTTATCACTGAGCAGTTCTTC
j_call: TRBJ2-3; d_call: TRBD2; clone_size: .; v_call: TRBV25-1; cdr3_aa: CASSEREDGDTQYF; cdr3_nt: TGTGCCAGCAGTGAGCGGGAGGATGGAGATACGCAGTATTTT
j_call: TRBJ2-7; d_call: .; clone_size: once; v_call: TRBV19; cdr3_aa: CASSTTGGGEQYF; cdr3_nt: TGTGCCAGTAGTACTACGGGTGGGGGCGAGCAGTACTTC
j_call: TRBJ2-1; d_call: TRBD2; clone_size: once; v_call: TRBV19; cdr3_aa: CASSRPTGLSGRVRYNEQFF; cdr3_nt: TGTGCCAGTAGCAGACCTACCGGACTAAGCGGGAGGGTGAGGTACAATGAGCAGTTCTTC
j_call: TRBJ1-1; d_call: .; clone_size: .; v_call: TRBV6-4; cdr3_aa: CASSQQGRRVVNTEAFF; cdr3_nt: TGTGCCAGCAGCCAACAGGGACGAAGGGTTGTGAACACTGAAGCTTTCTTT